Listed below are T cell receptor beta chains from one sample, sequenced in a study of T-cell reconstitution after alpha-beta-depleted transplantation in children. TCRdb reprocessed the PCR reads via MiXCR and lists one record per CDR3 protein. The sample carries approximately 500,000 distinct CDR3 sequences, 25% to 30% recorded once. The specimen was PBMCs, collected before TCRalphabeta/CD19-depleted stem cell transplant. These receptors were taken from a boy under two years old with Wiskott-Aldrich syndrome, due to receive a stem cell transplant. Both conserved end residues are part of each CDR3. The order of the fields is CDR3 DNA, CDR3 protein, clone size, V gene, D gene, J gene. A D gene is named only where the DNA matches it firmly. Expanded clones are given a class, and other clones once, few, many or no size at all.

CDR3nt: TGCGCCAGCAGTCGTCTGACTCGCTCCTACGAGCAGTACTTC; CDR3aa: CASSRLTRSYEQYF; abundance: -; v_gene: TRBV5-1; d_gene: -; j_gene: TRBJ2-7
CDR3nt: TGCAGTGCTACTCCGAAGCGGCAAGAGACCCAGTACTTC; CDR3aa: CSATPKRQETQYF; abundance: -; v_gene: TRBV20-1; d_gene: -; j_gene: TRBJ2-5
CDR3nt: TGTGCCACCAGTCGCGCAGCCTCTCACCCAGATACGCAGTATTTT; CDR3aa: CATSRAASHPDTQYF; abundance: few; v_gene: TRBV24-1; d_gene: -; j_gene: TRBJ2-3
CDR3nt: TGCAGTGCGGGGGCTGATGAGACCCAGTACTTC; CDR3aa: CSAGADETQYF; abundance: -; v_gene: TRBV20-1; d_gene: -; j_gene: TRBJ2-5
CDR3nt: TGTGCCAGCAGCCGAGGCAGGGAGGCCTCACCCCTCCACTTT; CDR3aa: CASSRGREASPLHF; abundance: -; v_gene: TRBV12-3/TRBV12-4; d_gene: -; j_gene: TRBJ1-6
CDR3nt: TGTGCCAGCAGCTTAGACTTTAGCACAGATACGCAGTATTTT; CDR3aa: CASSLDFSTDTQYF; abundance: few; v_gene: TRBV7-2; d_gene: -; j_gene: TRBJ2-3
CDR3nt: TGCGCCAGCAGCCAAGATCATCACGGGAGTTTCAATGAGCAGTTCTTC; CDR3aa: CASSQDHHGSFNEQFF; abundance: -; v_gene: TRBV4-1; d_gene: -; j_gene: TRBJ2-1
CDR3nt: TGTGCCAGCAGCTTAGGCTGGGGCGGAGGGGGCGCACACAATGAGCAGTTCTTC; CDR3aa: CASSLGWGGGGAHNEQFF; abundance: -; v_gene: TRBV7-2; d_gene: -; j_gene: TRBJ2-1
CDR3nt: TGCAGGGTGGAGGGGGAGACCCAGTACTTC; CDR3aa: CRVEGETQYF; abundance: -; v_gene: TRBV29-1; d_gene: -; j_gene: TRBJ2-5
CDR3nt: TGTGCCAGCAGCCGGATTCGGTCCGGGACTAGCGGGAGATGGTACAATGAGCAGTTCTTC; CDR3aa: CASSRIRSGTSGRWYNEQFF; abundance: -; v_gene: TRBV27; d_gene: TRBD2; j_gene: TRBJ2-1
CDR3nt: TGTGCCACCAGCAGAGATCAAAGACTAGCAGCCAATGAGCAGTTCTTC; CDR3aa: CATSRDQRLAANEQFF; abundance: -; v_gene: TRBV15; d_gene: TRBD2; j_gene: TRBJ2-1
CDR3nt: TGTGCCATCAGAGCGGACGGTTACTACGAGCAGTACTTC; CDR3aa: CAIRADGYYEQYF; abundance: -; v_gene: TRBV10-3; d_gene: -; j_gene: TRBJ2-7
CDR3nt: TGCAGTGCGCGGGACAGTTCTTATGGCTACACCTTC; CDR3aa: CSARDSSYGYTF; abundance: -; v_gene: TRBV20-1; d_gene: TRBD1; j_gene: TRBJ1-2
CDR3nt: TGCAGTGCTAAGCGGGTGTACACAGATACGCAGTATTTT; CDR3aa: CSAKRVYTDTQYF; abundance: once; v_gene: TRBV20-1; d_gene: -; j_gene: TRBJ2-3
CDR3nt: TGTGCCAGCAAGTCGACAGGGGTAGGCGAGCAGTACTTC; CDR3aa: CASKSTGVGEQYF; abundance: few; v_gene: TRBV27; d_gene: TRBD1; j_gene: TRBJ2-7
CDR3nt: TGCGCCAGCAGCTTGGAAGCCGGGGGGCAGTCAGAGACCCAGTACTTC; CDR3aa: CASSLEAGGQSETQYF; abundance: -; v_gene: TRBV5-1; d_gene: -; j_gene: TRBJ2-5
CDR3nt: TGCAGCGTAGTGAAGGTAGCCTACAATGAGCAGTTCTTC; CDR3aa: CSVVKVAYNEQFF; abundance: few; v_gene: TRBV29-1; d_gene: -; j_gene: TRBJ2-1
CDR3nt: TGTGCCAGCAGTCCGACACCGTATAGCAATCAGCCCCAGCATTTT; CDR3aa: CASSPTPYSNQPQHF; abundance: -; v_gene: TRBV12-3/TRBV12-4; d_gene: -; j_gene: TRBJ1-5
CDR3nt: TGTGCCATCAGAGGACTAGCGGGAGGGGCCGGGGAGCAGTTCTTC; CDR3aa: CAIRGLAGGAGEQFF; abundance: few; v_gene: TRBV10-3; d_gene: TRBD2; j_gene: TRBJ2-1
CDR3nt: TGTGCCAGCAGTGAAACTACCAGGGTCAATGAGCAGTTCTTC; CDR3aa: CASSETTRVNEQFF; abundance: -; v_gene: TRBV25-1; d_gene: -; j_gene: TRBJ2-1
CDR3nt: TGCAGTGCTAGCATTAGCAATCAGCCCCAGCATTTT; CDR3aa: CSASISNQPQHF; abundance: few; v_gene: TRBV20-1; d_gene: -; j_gene: TRBJ1-5
CDR3nt: TGCGCCAGCAGCCAAGATACGCAGCTCGCGACCTACGAGCAGTACTTC; CDR3aa: CASSQDTQLATYEQYF; abundance: few; v_gene: TRBV4-1; d_gene: -; j_gene: TRBJ2-7
CDR3nt: TGCGGGGGGACTAGCGGGACCCTCACAGATACGCAGTATTTT; CDR3aa: CGGTSGTLTDTQYF; abundance: few; v_gene: TRBV20-1; d_gene: TRBD2; j_gene: TRBJ2-3
CDR3nt: TGCAGTGCTAGAGTGGGACTAGCTATCCCATTTGAGCAGTACTTC; CDR3aa: CSARVGLAIPFEQYF; abundance: -; v_gene: TRBV20-1; d_gene: TRBD2; j_gene: TRBJ2-7
CDR3nt: TGTGCCAGCAGCCATAACCCTGGGGAGCAGTACTTC; CDR3aa: CASSHNPGEQYF; abundance: -; v_gene: TRBV7-9; d_gene: -; j_gene: TRBJ2-7
CDR3nt: TGTGCCAGCAGCCTCCGGGACCCGGGCGATACGCAGTATTTT; CDR3aa: CASSLRDPGDTQYF; abundance: -; v_gene: TRBV3-1; d_gene: -; j_gene: TRBJ2-3
CDR3nt: TGTGCCAGCATCTTAGAGGGCCGGGGCGGTGGCTACACCTTC; CDR3aa: CASILEGRGGGYTF; abundance: few; v_gene: TRBV7-2; d_gene: -; j_gene: TRBJ1-2
CDR3nt: TGTGCCAGCAGTTCGACAGGGGGCGGGGATGGCTACACCTTC; CDR3aa: CASSSTGGGDGYTF; abundance: -; v_gene: TRBV12-3/TRBV12-4; d_gene: TRBD1; j_gene: TRBJ1-2
CDR3nt: TGTGCCAGCAGTCCGGGACTAGCATTTCCCGGGGAGCTGTTTTTT; CDR3aa: CASSPGLAFPGELFF; abundance: -; v_gene: TRBV11-2; d_gene: TRBD2; j_gene: TRBJ2-2
CDR3nt: TGTGCCAGCAGCTTAGGTGGCCAGCGGAACTATGGCTACACCTTC; CDR3aa: CASSLGGQRNYGYTF; abundance: few; v_gene: TRBV7-2; d_gene: -; j_gene: TRBJ1-2
CDR3nt: TGTGCCAGCAGACTAGCGGGGGCGAGGAACACTGAAGCTTTCTTT; CDR3aa: CASRLAGARNTEAFF; abundance: -; v_gene: TRBV6-1; d_gene: -; j_gene: TRBJ1-1
CDR3nt: TGCGCCAGCAGACCAACAGGGCAGTCCACCGGGGAGCTGTTTTTT; CDR3aa: CASRPTGQSTGELFF; abundance: -; v_gene: TRBV5-1; d_gene: -; j_gene: TRBJ2-2
CDR3nt: TGCGCCAGCAGCTTGGACCTCTGGCACAATGAGCAGTTCTTC; CDR3aa: CASSLDLWHNEQFF; abundance: -; v_gene: TRBV5-1; d_gene: -; j_gene: TRBJ2-1
CDR3nt: TGTGCCAGCAGCTTGGCCCCTTCTAGTTTTGGCTACGAGCAGTACTTC; CDR3aa: CASSLAPSSFGYEQYF; abundance: few; v_gene: TRBV5-5; d_gene: -; j_gene: TRBJ2-7
CDR3nt: TGCGCCAGCAGCTTGGGGGCGGGGGGTCGGTCATGGACTGAAGCTTTCTTT; CDR3aa: CASSLGAGGRSWTEAFF; abundance: once; v_gene: TRBV5-1; d_gene: -; j_gene: TRBJ1-1
CDR3nt: TGCAGCGTCCAGGACCCCACTAAGCGGGAGTTGGGCGAGCAGTACTTC; CDR3aa: CSVQDPTKRELGEQYF; abundance: few; v_gene: TRBV29-1; d_gene: TRBD2; j_gene: TRBJ2-7
CDR3nt: TGCAGTGCTAGGCCGACAGGGAAGGGCAATCAGCCCCAGCATTTT; CDR3aa: CSARPTGKGNQPQHF; abundance: -; v_gene: TRBV20-1; d_gene: TRBD1; j_gene: TRBJ1-5
CDR3nt: TGCGCCAGCAGCTTGGCGATACCCACCGGGGAGCTGTTTTTT; CDR3aa: CASSLAIPTGELFF; abundance: -; v_gene: TRBV5-1; d_gene: -; j_gene: TRBJ2-2
CDR3nt: TGTGCCAGCATCCACAGGGACGCCAATGAGCAGTTCTTC; CDR3aa: CASIHRDANEQFF; abundance: -; v_gene: TRBV12-3/TRBV12-4; d_gene: -; j_gene: TRBJ2-1
CDR3nt: TGCGCCAGCAGCTACGGACCGGACTCTTTCGATACGCAGTATTTT; CDR3aa: CASSYGPDSFDTQYF; abundance: -; v_gene: TRBV5-1; d_gene: -; j_gene: TRBJ2-3
CDR3nt: TGTGCCAGCAGCCACGGGACTAGCGGGAACATTCAGTACTTC; CDR3aa: CASSHGTSGNIQYF; abundance: -; v_gene: TRBV7-6; d_gene: TRBD2; j_gene: TRBJ2-4
CDR3nt: TGTGCCAGCAGCATGGACAGATACACCGGGGAGCTGTTTTTT; CDR3aa: CASSMDRYTGELFF; abundance: -; v_gene: TRBV5-4; d_gene: -; j_gene: TRBJ2-2